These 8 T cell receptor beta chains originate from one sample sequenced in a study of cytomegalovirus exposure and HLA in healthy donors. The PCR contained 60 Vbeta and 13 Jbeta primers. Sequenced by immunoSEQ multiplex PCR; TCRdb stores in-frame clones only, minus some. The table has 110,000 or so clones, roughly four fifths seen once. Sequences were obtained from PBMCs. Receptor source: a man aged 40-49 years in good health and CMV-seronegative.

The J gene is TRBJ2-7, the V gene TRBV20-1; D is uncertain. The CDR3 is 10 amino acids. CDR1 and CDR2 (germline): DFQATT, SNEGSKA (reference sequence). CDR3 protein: CRHTPEEQYF. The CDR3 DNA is TGCAGACACACCCCCGAAGAGCAGTACTTC.

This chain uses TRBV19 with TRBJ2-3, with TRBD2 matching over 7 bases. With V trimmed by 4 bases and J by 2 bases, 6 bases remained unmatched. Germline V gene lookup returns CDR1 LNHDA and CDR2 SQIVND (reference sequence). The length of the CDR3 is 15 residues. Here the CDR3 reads CASSTRTSFTDTQYF. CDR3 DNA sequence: TGTGCCAGTAGTACAAGGACTAGTTTCACAGATACGCAGTATTTT.

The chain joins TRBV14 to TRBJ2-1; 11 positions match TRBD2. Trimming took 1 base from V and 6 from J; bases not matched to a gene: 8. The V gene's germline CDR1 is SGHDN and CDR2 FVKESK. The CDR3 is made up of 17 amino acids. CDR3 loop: CASSQGGSSGRSNEQFF. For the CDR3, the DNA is TGTGCCAGCAGCCAAGGGGGGTCTAGCGGGAGGAGCAATGAGCAGTTCTTC.

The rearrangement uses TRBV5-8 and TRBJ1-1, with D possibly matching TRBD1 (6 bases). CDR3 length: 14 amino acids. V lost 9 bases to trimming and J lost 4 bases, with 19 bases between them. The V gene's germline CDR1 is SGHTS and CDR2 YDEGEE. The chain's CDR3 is CATRRGGSGTEAFF. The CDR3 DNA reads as TGTGCCACCAGGAGGGGGGGGTCAGGCACTGAAGCTTTCTTT.

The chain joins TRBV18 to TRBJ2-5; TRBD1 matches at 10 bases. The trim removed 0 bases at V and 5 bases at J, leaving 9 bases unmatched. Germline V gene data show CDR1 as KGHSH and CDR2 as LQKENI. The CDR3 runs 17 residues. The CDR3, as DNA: TGTGCCAGCTCACCACCGGGACAGGGGACCTGGGGGGAGACCCAGTACTTC. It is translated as CASSPPGQGTWGETQYF.

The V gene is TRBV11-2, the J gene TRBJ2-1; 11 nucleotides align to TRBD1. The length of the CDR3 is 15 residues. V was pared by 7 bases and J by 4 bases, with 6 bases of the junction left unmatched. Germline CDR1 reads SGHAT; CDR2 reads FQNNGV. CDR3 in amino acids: CASIEDRGHYNEQFF. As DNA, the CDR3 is TGTGCCAGCATCGAGGACAGGGGGCATTACAATGAGCAGTTCTTC.

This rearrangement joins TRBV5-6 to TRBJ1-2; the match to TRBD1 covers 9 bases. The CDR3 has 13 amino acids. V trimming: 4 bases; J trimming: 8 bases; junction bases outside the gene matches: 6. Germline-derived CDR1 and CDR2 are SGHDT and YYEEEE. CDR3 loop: CASSRRQGGGYTF. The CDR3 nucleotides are TGTGCCAGCAGCAGGAGACAGGGGGGCGGCTACACCTTC.

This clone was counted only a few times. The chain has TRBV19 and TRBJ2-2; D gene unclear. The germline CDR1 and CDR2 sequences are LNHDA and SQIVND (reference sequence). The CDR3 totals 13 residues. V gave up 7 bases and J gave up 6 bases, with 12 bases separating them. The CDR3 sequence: CASMRGWSGELFF. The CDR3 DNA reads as TGTGCCAGTATGCGAGGATGGTCCGGGGAGCTGTTTTTT.